This T cell receptor beta chain was documented in a study of glioma-infiltrating T cells after dendritic cell vaccination listed by TCRdb under 2016. Study-level background: A cohort of 15 glioblastoma patients from Phase I and II dendritic cell vaccination trials was included, of whom 9 were newly diagnosed and 6 had recurrent disease. Between the early 2000s and the early 2010s, patients were given autologous tumor lysate-pulsed dendritic cell vaccination. To make the vaccine, monocyte-derived dendritic cells were cultured for six to eight days with IL-4 and GM-CSF and then pulsed overnight with autologous tumor lysate. Each patient got three intradermal injections of the dendritic cell vaccine, spaced at biweekly intervals, in the arm below the axilla. Tumor-infiltrating lymphocyte content was quantified and tumor and blood repertoires were compared in dendritic cell-vaccinated glioblastoma patients by deep sequencing of TCR beta CDR3 regions. Survival after dendritic cell vaccination was correlated with TCR sequencing metrics such as TIL content and the overlap between tumor and blood repertoires.

What the work shows at the level of the full study, not this receptor alone: The cohort was small and heterogeneous, and full blood and tumor sets were available for few patients, with initial-recurrent tumor pairs available for even fewer patients. After dendritic cell vaccination, a higher estimated pretreatment TIL content predicted longer time to progression and overall survival. The three-group TCR overlap response model was characterized as speculative, and prospective validation of the model was stated to be required. No direct relationship between TCR clonality and survival was found, suggesting that a diverse polyclonal response may matter.

TCRB CDR3 regions were amplified from approximately 2 ug genomic DNA, or all available DNA if less, using the immunoSEQ assay. For multiplex PCR, 60 forward primers for TCR V beta segments and 13 reverse primers for J beta segments were used. Synthetic control templates were spiked into each sample at limiting dilution to estimate reads per starting template. The Illumina HiSeq System generated sequencing reads of 87 bp. In the authors' own workflow: PCR and sequencing errors were removed by a nearest neighbor algorithm that merged closely related sequences. TCR overlap was measured as the percentage of unique tumor TCR beta sequences also present in the same patient's peripheral blood. The source is immuneACCESS, and TCRdb retained only in-frame sequences with V and J called. Part of the clones is not carried over; for the studies checked, unresolved V genes explain less than half of this, and the remainder is unexplained. V and J calls and clone size are as listed in that table; D and trimming were resolved from the DNA. This sample comprises under 130,000 clones, nearly 90% of them detected only once. In total, the top ten clones hold more than 2.5% of the sample.

On this clone: The antigen it binds to is not known. No base quality information exists; no much larger clone differs at one position.

Germline trimming amounts to 1 base on V and 2 bases on J, with 3 as the count of junction bases outside the gene matches. CDR1 SGHAT and CDR2 FQNNGV were looked up in the germline V gene. The CDR3 goes from the cysteine to the phenylalanine over 16 residues. This entry keeps only the CDR3 DNA: 48 bases, framed from base 1. The time point label, read with the paper, signifies: after dendritic cell vaccination, including at tumor progression/relapse. Patients were selected for having adequate residual fresh-frozen tumor tissue and more than two years of available survival data. Molecular status otherwise varied across the glioblastoma patients, but none of them carried an isocitrate dehydrogenase mutation. PBMC were collected before vaccination, two weeks after the third vaccination, and at tumor progression if progression occurred. Genomic DNA was extracted with the Qiagen DNeasy Blood extraction Kit.

The receptor was isolated from a human donor with glioblastoma. The rearranged chain carries TRBV11-2 and TRBJ2-5, with 11 central nucleotides matching TRBD2. The specimen comprised blood, sampled after dendritic cell vaccination. At the DNA level, the sequence is TGTGCCAGCAGCTTAGGCGGACTAGCGGGTCAAGAGACCCAGTACTTC. The encoded protein is CASSLGGLAGQETQYF.